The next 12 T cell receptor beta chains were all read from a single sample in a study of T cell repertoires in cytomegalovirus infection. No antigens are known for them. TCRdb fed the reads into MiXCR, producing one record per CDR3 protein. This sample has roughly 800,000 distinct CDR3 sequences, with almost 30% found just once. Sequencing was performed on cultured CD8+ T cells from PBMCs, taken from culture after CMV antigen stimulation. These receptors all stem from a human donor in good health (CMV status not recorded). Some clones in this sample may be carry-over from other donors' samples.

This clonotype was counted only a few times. The CDR3 sequence: CATGGRGGNQPQHF. CDR3 DNA sequence: TGTGCCACCGGCGGCAGGGGCGGCAATCAGCCCCAGCATTTT. The V gene is TRBV24-1, the J gene TRBJ1-5, with TRBD1 as a possible D gene (6 bases). The CDR3 runs to 14 residues. The germline V and J ends were trimmed by 9 bases and 2 bases, with 13 bases remaining between them. Germline V CDR1 and CDR2: KGHDR, SFDVKD.

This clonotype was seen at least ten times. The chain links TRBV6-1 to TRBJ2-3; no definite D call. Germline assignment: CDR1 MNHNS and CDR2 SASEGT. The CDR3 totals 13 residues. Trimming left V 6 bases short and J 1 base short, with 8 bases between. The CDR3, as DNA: TGTGCCAGCAGCGCCCTCGGCACAGATACGCAGTATTTT. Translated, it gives CASSALGTDTQYF.

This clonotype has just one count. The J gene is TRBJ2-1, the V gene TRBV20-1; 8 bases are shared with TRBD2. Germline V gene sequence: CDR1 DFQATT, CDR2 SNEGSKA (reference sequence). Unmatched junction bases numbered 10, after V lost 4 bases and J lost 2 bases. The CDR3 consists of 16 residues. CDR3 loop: CSATPLRGLAYNEQFF. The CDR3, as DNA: TGCAGTGCTACCCCTCTTAGGGGACTAGCCTACAATGAGCAGTTCTTC.

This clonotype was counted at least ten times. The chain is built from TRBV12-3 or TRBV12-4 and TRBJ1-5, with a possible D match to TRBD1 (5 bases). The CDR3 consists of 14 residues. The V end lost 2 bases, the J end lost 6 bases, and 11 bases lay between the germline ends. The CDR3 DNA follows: TGTGCCAGCAGTTTATCCCCCAGGGCTCAGCCCCAGCATTTT. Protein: CASSLSPRAQPQHF.

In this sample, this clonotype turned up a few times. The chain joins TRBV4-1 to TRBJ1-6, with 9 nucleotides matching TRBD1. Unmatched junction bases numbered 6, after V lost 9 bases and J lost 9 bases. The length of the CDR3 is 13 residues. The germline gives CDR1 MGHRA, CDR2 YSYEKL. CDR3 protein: CASGGTGSSPLHF. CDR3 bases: TGCGCCAGTGGGGGGACAGGGTCTTCACCCCTCCACTTT.

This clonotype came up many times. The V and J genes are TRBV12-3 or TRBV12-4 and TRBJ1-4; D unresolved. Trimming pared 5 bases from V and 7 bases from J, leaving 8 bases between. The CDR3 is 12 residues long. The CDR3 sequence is CASSPQGEKLFF. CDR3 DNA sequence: TGTGCCAGCAGTCCCCAAGGTGAAAAACTGTTTTTT.

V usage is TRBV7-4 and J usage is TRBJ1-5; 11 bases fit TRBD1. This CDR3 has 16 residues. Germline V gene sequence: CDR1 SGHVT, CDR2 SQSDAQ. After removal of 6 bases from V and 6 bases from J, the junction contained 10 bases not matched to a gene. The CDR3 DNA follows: TGTGCCAGCAGATTACAGGACAGGGGGCGCGTTCAGCCCCAGCATTTT. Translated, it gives CASRLQDRGRVQPQHF.

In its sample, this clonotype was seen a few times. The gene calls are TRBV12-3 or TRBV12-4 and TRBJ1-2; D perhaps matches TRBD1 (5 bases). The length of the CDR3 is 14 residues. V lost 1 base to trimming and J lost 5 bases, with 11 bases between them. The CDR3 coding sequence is TGTGCCAGCAGTTTAGTTTTTGGGGGTTATGGCTACACCTTC. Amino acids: CASSLVFGGYGYTF.

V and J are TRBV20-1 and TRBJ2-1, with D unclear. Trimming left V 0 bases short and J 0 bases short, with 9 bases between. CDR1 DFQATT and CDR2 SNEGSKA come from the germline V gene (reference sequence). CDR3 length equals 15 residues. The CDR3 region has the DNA TGCAGTGCTAGAGATGTGTTTAGCTCCTACAATGAGCAGTTCTTC. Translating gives CSARDVFSSYNEQFF.

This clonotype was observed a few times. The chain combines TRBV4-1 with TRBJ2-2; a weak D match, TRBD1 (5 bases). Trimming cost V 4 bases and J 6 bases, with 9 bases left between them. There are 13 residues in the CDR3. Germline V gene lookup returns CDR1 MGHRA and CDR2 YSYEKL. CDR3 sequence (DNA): TGCGCCAGCAGCCCCCAGGGCTCCGGGGAGCTGTTTTTT. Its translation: CASSPQGSGELFF.

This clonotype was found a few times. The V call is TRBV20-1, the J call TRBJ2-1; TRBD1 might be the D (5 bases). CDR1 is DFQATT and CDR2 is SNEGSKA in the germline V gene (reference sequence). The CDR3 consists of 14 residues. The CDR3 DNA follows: TGCAGCGCAGCCCTCCTAGGGGCCTACAATGAGCAGTTCTTC. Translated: CSAALLGAYNEQFF.

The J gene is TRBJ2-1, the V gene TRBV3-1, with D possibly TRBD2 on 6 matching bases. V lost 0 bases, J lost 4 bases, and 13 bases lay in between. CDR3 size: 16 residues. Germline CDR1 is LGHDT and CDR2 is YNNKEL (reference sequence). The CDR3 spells CASSQDRDLPYNEQFF. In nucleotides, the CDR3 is TGTGCCAGCAGCCAAGACCGGGACTTACCTTACAATGAGCAGTTCTTC.